Shown below are 30 T cell receptor beta chains from a single sample sequenced in a study of shared clonotypes between healthy human individuals. Assay: immunoSEQ multiplex PCR; the TCRdb copy retains only in-frame clones and omits some. Here the sample spans about 1 million clones, under 80% being singletons. The sample comprised memory CD4+ T cells sorted from blood. The subset: CD45RA-negative fraction. These receptors were collected from a man in his late teens or twenties in good health.

The rearrangement uses TRBV25-1 and TRBJ1-2; 9 bases fit TRBD1. Germline assignment: CDR1 MGHDK and CDR2 SYGVNS. With 8 bases clipped from V and 4 bases from J, the junction kept 8 bases outside the gene matches. The CDR3 loop spans 14 amino acids. CDR3 protein: CASSEPGQGYGYTF. CDR3 nucleotide sequence: TGTGCCAGCTCAGAACCGGGACAGGGCTATGGCTACACCTTC.

The V call is TRBV5-4, the J call TRBJ2-3, with 9 bases that match TRBD2. V was pared by 3 bases and J by 5 bases, with 7 bases of the junction left unmatched. This CDR3 region has 15 residues. Looked up from germline, CDR1 is SGHNT and CDR2 is YYREEE (reference sequence). The CDR3 loop is CASSSGGGREDTQYF. In DNA form, the CDR3 reads TGTGCCAGCAGCTCCGGCGGCGGGAGGGAAGATACGCAGTATTTT.

The chain links TRBV5-1 to TRBJ1-1; 7 positions match TRBD1. V shed 1 base and J 1 base; nucleotides not matched to a gene: 13. The CDR3 is made up of 18 amino acids. Germline CDR1 is SGHRS and CDR2 is YFSETQ. In nucleotides, the CDR3 is TGCGCCAGCAGCTTGAGCCCCGGGACAGACCTCAGGAACACTGAAGCTTTCTTT. Protein: CASSLSPGTDLRNTEAFF.

This rearrangement joins TRBV27 to TRBJ1-6, with 10 bases matching TRBD1. This CDR3 region has 16 residues. The germline gives CDR1 MNHEY, CDR2 SMNVEV (reference sequence). V was clipped by 6 bases and J by 4 bases; unmatched bases: 6. CDR3 in amino acids: CASSAGTGVYNSPLHF. CDR3 bases: TGTGCCAGCAGCGCCGGGACAGGGGTTTATAATTCACCCCTCCACTTT.

This clone occurred once. The rearrangement joins TRBV19 to TRBJ2-1, with D possibly being TRBD2 (5 bases). The CDR3 loop spans 15 amino acids. Germline V gives CDR1 LNHDA, CDR2 SQIVND (reference sequence). V was clipped by 1 base and J by 0 bases, with 7 bases between them. CDR3 in amino acids: CASSIASGSYNEQFF. The CDR3 region has the DNA TGTGCCAGTAGTATAGCAAGCGGCTCCTACAATGAGCAGTTCTTC.

This clone was observed a few times. The chain links TRBV7-9 to TRBJ2-7; 9 positions agree with TRBD1. The V gene end was trimmed by 4 bases and the J gene end by 7 bases; junction bases not matched to a gene: 8. CDR3 size: 14 residues. Per the germline V gene, CDR1 is SEHNR and CDR2 is FQNEAQ (reference sequence). CDR3: CASSSRDRAGEQYF. CDR3 DNA: TGTGCCAGCAGCTCCCGGGACAGGGCGGGGGAGCAGTACTTC.

The chain couples TRBV21-1 to TRBJ2-2. TRBV21-1 is assigned pseudogene status. The CDR3 extends over 18 amino acids. The CDR3 DNA follows: TGTGCCAGCAGCAAGGACTCTCCAGGGTGTCGGAACACCGGGGAGCTGTTTTTT. This gives the protein CASSKDSPGCRNTGELFF.

The chain combines TRBV18 with TRBJ1-5; D gene uncertain. V gave up 3 bases and J gave up 7 bases, with 10 bases separating them. The germline gives CDR1 KGHSH, CDR2 LQKENI. This CDR3 region has 13 residues. The CDR3 DNA follows: TGTGCCAGCTCACCCGGGATGGGACAGCCCCAGCATTTT. Translation: CASSPGMGQPQHF.

This rearrangement joins TRBV5-1 to TRBJ2-3; D is perhaps TRBD2 (6 bases). Germline V CDR1 and CDR2: SGHRS, YFSETQ. Trimming removed 2 bases at V and 1 base at J, with 11 bases between. The CDR3 contains 15 residues. The CDR3 DNA reads as TGCGCCAGCAGCTTACGGGAGCCTGGCACAGATACGCAGTATTTT. Translated, it gives CASSLREPGTDTQYF.

The chain combines TRBV5-1 with TRBJ2-7; 8 nucleotides align to TRBD2. Germline lookup yields CDR1 SGHRS and CDR2 YFSETQ. The CDR3 spans 14 residues. V shed 4 bases and J 5 bases; nucleotides not matched to a gene: 8. For the CDR3, the DNA is TGCGCCAGCAGCCCCGGGGGTAGCGGGGACGAGCAGTACTTC. It yields the protein CASSPGGSGDEQYF.

This chain joins TRBV7-9 and TRBJ1-2, with D perhaps TRBD1 (5 bases). Deletions cut 4 bases from V and 14 bases from J, with 17 bases between. This CDR3 region has 12 residues. CDR1 is SEHNR and CDR2 is FQNEAQ in the germline V gene (reference sequence). CDR3 coding DNA: TGTGCCAGCAGCTGGGACGCCCCGCCATTTACCTTC. Translation: CASSWDAPPFTF.

Remarks on this clone: A far larger clone differs by one base, so this is likely a read error. The J gene is TRBJ2-7, the V gene TRBV13; possibly TRBD2 for D (5 bases). The V gene's germline CDR1 is PRHDT and CDR2 FYEKMQ (reference sequence). The CDR3 sequence is 14 residues long. V was trimmed by 0 bases and J by 0 bases, leaving 6 bases between them. The CDR3 reads CASSLGGISYEQYF. The CDR3 DNA follows: TGTGCCAGCAGCTTAGGCGGGATCTCCTACGAGCAGTACTTC.

The chain recombines TRBV27 with TRBJ2-3; possibly TRBD1 or TRBD2 for D (6 bases each). In germline, CDR1 is MNHEY, CDR2 SMNVEV (reference sequence). The CDR3 loop spans 17 amino acids. V gave up 6 bases and J gave up 4 bases, with 23 bases separating them. The CDR3 DNA sequence: TGTGCCAGCAGCCAGCTCTACCGGGGGCCTAACCCAGATACGCAGTATTTT. This gives the protein CASSQLYRGPNPDTQYF.

This chain connects TRBV5-4 to TRBJ1-2; D ambiguous. Trimming stripped 0 bases from V and 4 bases from J, with 13 bases between. The germline CDR1 and CDR2 sequences are SGHNT and YYREEE (reference sequence). The length of the CDR3 is 15 residues. CDR3 nucleotide sequence: TGTGCCAGCAGCTTGGTGGTGGGAGCTGTCTATGGCTACACCTTC. This translates into CASSLVVGAVYGYTF.

This sequence joins TRBV4-2 and TRBJ1-2, with D uncertain. The germline gives CDR1 LGHNA, CDR2 YNFKEQ. CDR3 length equals 14 residues. The germline V and J ends were trimmed by 1 base and 2 bases, with 8 bases remaining between them. The CDR3 DNA reads TGTGCCAGCAGCCAAGTTCCCGGGAACTATGGCTACACCTTC. This encodes CASSQVPGNYGYTF.

The V and J genes are TRBV7-2 and TRBJ2-1; 11 nucleotides align to TRBD2. The V gene's germline CDR1 is SGHTA and CDR2 FQGNSA. V shed 4 bases and J 0 bases; nucleotides not matched to a gene: 11. This CDR3 region has 19 residues. The chain's CDR3 is CASSSTLAGAGSSYNEQFF. DNA for the CDR3: TGTGCCAGCAGCTCCACACTAGCGGGGGCCGGGAGCTCCTACAATGAGCAGTTCTTC. Full variable domain (remainder filled in from reference TRBV7-2 and TRBJ2-1): GAGVSQSPSNKVTEKGKDVELRCDPISGHTALYWYRQSLGQGLEFLIYFQGNSAPDKSGLPSDRFSAERTGGSVSTLTIQRTQQEDSAVYLCASSSTLAGAGSSYNEQFFGPGTRLTVL.

This clone occurred a few times. The chain combines TRBV27 with TRBJ2-2; 11 bases are a match to TRBD2. Germline V gives CDR1 MNHEY, CDR2 SMNVEV (reference sequence). V was pared by 5 bases and J by 9 bases, with 11 bases of the junction left unmatched. The CDR3 is made up of 16 amino acids. CDR3 loop: CASSRADSGRVRELFF. DNA for the CDR3: TGTGCCAGCAGTCGGGCGGATAGCGGGAGGGTTAGGGAGCTGTTTTTT.

The chain is built from TRBV18 and TRBJ2-3; 9 positions match TRBD2. The CDR3 is 22 residues long. Germline V gives CDR1 KGHSH, CDR2 LQKENI. The J segment lost 2 bases and the V segment lost 2 bases, leaving 23 bases of the junction unmatched. For the CDR3, the DNA is TGTGCCAGCTCACCATCCAGCGTCCGTGGCGGGGGGGCTTGGGGCCTCACAGATACGCAGTATTTT. The encoded protein is CASSPSSVRGGGAWGLTDTQYF.

V and J are TRBV2 and TRBJ1-2; TRBD1 matches at 8 bases. Germline V gene lookup returns CDR1 SNHLY and CDR2 FYNNEI. CDR3 length: 16 residues. The V and J ends lost 4 bases and 2 bases, in that order; junction bases with no gene match: 9. The CDR3 here is CASSVPGRDRNYGYTF. CDR3 coding DNA: TGTGCCAGCAGTGTCCCAGGGAGGGACAGGAACTATGGCTACACCTTC.

This clone was recorded once. The chain joins TRBV7-3 to TRBJ2-3; D gene ambiguous. In germline, CDR1 is SGHTA, CDR2 FQGTGA. Trimming left V 0 bases short and J 3 bases short, with 10 bases between. The CDR3 runs to 15 residues. CDR3 in amino acids: CASSLTFGKTDTQYF. As DNA, the CDR3 is TGTGCCAGCAGCTTAACGTTCGGAAAGACAGATACGCAGTATTTT.

The chain combines TRBV6-6 with TRBJ2-7, with TRBD1 matching over 10 bases. V shed 5 bases, J shed 1 base, and the junction held 5 bases outside the gene matches. Germline assignment: CDR1 MNHNY and CDR2 SVGAGI (reference sequence). There are 15 residues in the CDR3. CDR3 nucleotide sequence: TGTGCCAGCAGTAACCGGGACAGGGGTTCCTACGAGCAGTACTTC. Translating gives CASSNRDRGSYEQYF.

The gene calls are TRBV5-1 and TRBJ1-6, with 8 bases that match TRBD1. The junction had 4 bases not matched to a gene; V was cut back by 3 bases and J by 5 bases. Germline lookup yields CDR1 SGHRS and CDR2 YFSETQ. This CDR3 has 15 amino acids. The CDR3 DNA follows: TGCGCCAGCAGCTCCGGGACAGGAGATAATTCACCCCTCCACTTT. It codes for CASSSGTGDNSPLHF.

This chain joins TRBV7-2 and TRBJ2-3; no firm D call. The CDR3 has 13 amino acids. The V gene's germline CDR1 is SGHTA and CDR2 FQGNSA. The V gene lost 0 bases and the J gene lost 4 bases, with 5 bases spanning the gap. This chain's CDR3 is CASSLAYSDTQYF. The CDR3 bases are TGTGCCAGCAGCTTAGCGTATTCAGATACGCAGTATTTT.

There are many counts of this clone. V usage is TRBV2 and J usage is TRBJ1-2, with D tentatively TRBD1 (6 bases). Trimming left V 2 bases short and J 0 bases short, with 13 bases between. CDR1 is SNHLY, CDR2 FYNNEI, per germline. This CDR3 region has 16 residues. The CDR3 here is CASSEHAGAANYGYTF. Here the CDR3 DNA reads TGTGCCAGCAGTGAACACGCGGGGGCGGCTAACTATGGCTACACCTTC. Complete variable domain (other parts from reference TRBV2 and TRBJ1-2): EPEVTQTPSHQVTQMGQEVILRCVPISNHLYFYWYRQILGQKVEFLVSFYNNEISEKSEIFDDQFSVERPDGSNFTLKIRSTKLEDSAMYFCASSEHAGAANYGYTFGSGTRLTVV.

This clone was seen more than once but under ten times. This chain joins TRBV5-1 and TRBJ1-3, with TRBD1 as a possible D gene (5 bases). CDR1 is SGHRS, CDR2 YFSETQ, per germline. The CDR3 sequence is 17 residues long. The ends were cut back, 4 bases at V and 0 bases at J, with 17 bases in the middle. In DNA form, the CDR3 reads TGCGCCAGCAGCCCGTATCAGGGCCCAAGCTCTGGAAACACCATATATTTT. It is translated as CASSPYQGPSSGNTIYF.

V usage is TRBV30 and J usage is TRBJ2-7; 9 positions agree with TRBD2. The CDR3 covers 15 residues. With 2 bases clipped from V and 0 bases from J, the junction kept 5 bases outside the gene matches. The V gene's germline CDR1 is GTSNPN and CDR2 SVGIG (reference sequence). The DNA of the CDR3 is TGTGCCTGGAGTAAGCTAGCGGGGAGCTCCTACGAGCAGTACTTC. Encoded protein: CAWSKLAGSSYEQYF.

This rearrangement joins TRBV19 to TRBJ2-3, with TRBD2 identical over 12 bases. The CDR3 loop spans 16 amino acids. J was trimmed by 2 bases and V by 5 bases; bases with no gene match: 5. Germline V gives CDR1 LNHDA, CDR2 SQIVND (reference sequence). CDR3 nucleotide sequence: TGTGCCAGTAGTGCAGGACTAGCGGGACACACAGATACGCAGTATTTT. Translated: CASSAGLAGHTDTQYF.

Written as DNA, the CDR3 is TGTGCCAGCAGCTTGAGAGGGAACAATGAGCAGTTCTTC. It codes for CASSLRGNNEQFF. This rearrangement joins TRBV27 to TRBJ2-1; possible D gene TRBD2, 5 bases. The CDR3 runs 13 residues. Germline CDR1 MNHEY, CDR2 SMNVEV (reference sequence). V lost 6 bases and J 5 bases, leaving 11 bases between the germline ends.

The chain joins TRBV4-1 to TRBJ1-5, with TRBD1 as a possible D gene (6 bases). Trimming took off 1 base at V and 1 base at J, with 11 bases between the two ends. This CDR3 comprises 16 residues. The germline CDR1 and CDR2 sequences are MGHRA and YSYEKL. The CDR3 protein is CASSQGRGGSNQPQHF. CDR3 nucleotide sequence: TGCGCCAGCAGCCAAGGCAGGGGCGGAAGCAATCAGCCCCAGCATTTT.

The CDR3 loop reads CASSPGQGLTYNEQFF. In DNA form, the CDR3 reads TGTGCCAGCAGCCCGGGACAGGGGTTGACCTACAATGAGCAGTTCTTC. J is TRBJ2-1 and V is TRBV7-6; 10 nucleotides agree with TRBD1. V gave up 5 bases and J gave up 2 bases; unmatched junction bases: 6. This CDR3 comprises 16 residues. Per the germline V gene, CDR1 is SGHVS and CDR2 is FNYEAQ.